These 15 T cell receptor beta chains were all obtained from the same sample, sequenced in a study of T cells in Graves' hyperthyroidism and ophthalmopathy. Amplification targeted TCR beta CDR3 regions from RNA transcripts. An initial round of RT-PCR targeting the TCR CDR3 relied on the HTBI primer set. TCRdb reprocessed the multiplex PCR reads via MiXCR and lists one record per CDR3 protein. The sample carries around 700,000 distinct CDR3 sequences, roughly 20% recorded once. The sequenced sample consisted of blood. All receptors derive from a woman aged 45-59 years with Graves' hyperthyroidism that later progressed to Graves' ophthalmopathy.

The table lists this clonotype with many counts. The gene calls are TRBV3-1 and TRBJ1-3; D remains ambiguous. This CDR3 is built from 15 residues. Between the trimmed V and J ends, which lost 1 base and 0 bases, there was a span of 7 bases. Germline loops: CDR1 LGHDT, CDR2 YNNKEL (reference sequence). The CDR3 reads CASSQVGFSGNTIYF. The CDR3 DNA reads as TGTGCCAGCAGCCAAGTCGGCTTCTCTGGAAACACCATATATTTT.

This clonotype was counted many times. The chain combines TRBV5-1 with TRBJ1-1, with D possibly being TRBD1 (5 bases). This CDR3 is built from 13 residues. Germline assignment: CDR1 SGHRS and CDR2 YFSETQ. Trimming removed 3 bases from V and 4 bases from J, with 10 bases in between. As DNA, the CDR3 is TGCGCCAGCAGCTCTGGGGGTAGCACTGAAGCTTTCTTT. This sequence encodes CASSSGGSTEAFF.

This clonotype came up many times. The rearrangement uses TRBV11-2 and TRBJ2-5; the match to TRBD2 covers 11 bases. V lost 5 bases to trimming and J lost 5 bases; unmatched junction nucleotides: 10. This CDR3 region has 16 residues. Per germline, CDR1 SGHAT and CDR2 FQNNGV. CDR3: CASSLFPTSGDETQYF. Written as DNA, the CDR3 is TGTGCCAGCAGCCTTTTTCCGACTAGCGGGGATGAGACCCAGTACTTC.

CDR3 amino acids: CASGPRQGPNYGYTF. The DNA for the CDR3 is TGTGCTAGTGGCCCCAGACAGGGACCTAACTATGGCTACACCTTC. The J gene is TRBJ1-2, the V gene TRBV12-5, with 7 bases lining up with TRBD1. Trimming removed 6 bases from V and 0 bases from J; junction bases left unmatched: 7. The CDR3 is made up of 15 amino acids. Germline assignment: CDR1 LGHNT and CDR2 FRNRAP.

J is TRBJ2-3 and V is TRBV9; D tentatively reads TRBD1 or TRBD2 (6 bases each). The CDR3 covers 15 residues. The V end lost 7 bases, the J end lost 1 base, and 16 bases lay between the germline ends. Germline V CDR1 and CDR2: SGDLS, YYNGEE. The CDR3 spells CASCQEGVGTDTQYF. The CDR3 DNA follows: TGTGCCAGCTGCCAGGAGGGGGTCGGCACAGATACGCAGTATTTT.

J is TRBJ1-5 and V is TRBV19; D gene unclear. CDR1 and CDR2 from the germline V gene are LNHDA and SQIVND (reference sequence). CDR3 length equals 16 residues. With 5 bases removed from V and 0 bases from J, the gap between germline ends came to 14 bases. CDR3 DNA: TGTGCCAGTAGTTCTGCCGGGCCGTATAGCAATCAGCCCCAGCATTTT. The encoded protein is CASSSAGPYSNQPQHF.

The gene calls are TRBV3-1 and TRBJ2-7; 9 nucleotides match TRBD1. Unmatched junction bases numbered 9, after V lost 1 base and J lost 5 bases. The length of the CDR3 is 16 residues. The germline gives CDR1 LGHDT, CDR2 YNNKEL (reference sequence). The DNA of the CDR3 is TGTGCCAGCAGCCAAGCTCACCGGACAGGGGAGGACGAGCAGTACTTC. Translation: CASSQAHRTGEDEQYF.

This chain's CDR3 is CASLDRGPYGQPQHF. The CDR3 region has the DNA TGTGCCAGCCTGGACAGGGGGCCGTACGGTCAGCCCCAGCATTTT. The rearrangement joins TRBV2 to TRBJ1-5, with 11 nucleotides matching TRBD1. The J segment lost 6 bases and the V segment lost 8 bases, leaving 9 bases of the junction unmatched. This CDR3 contains 15 residues. Looked up from germline, CDR1 is SNHLY and CDR2 is FYNNEI.

This clonotype was observed many times. J is TRBJ1-2 and V is TRBV3-1; D call uncertain. Germline V gives CDR1 LGHDT, CDR2 YNNKEL (reference sequence). This CDR3 is built from 14 residues. V lost 1 base to trimming and J lost 4 bases, with 10 bases between them. The CDR3 spells CASSQGIAGYGYTF. CDR3 sequence (DNA): TGTGCCAGCAGCCAAGGAATTGCAGGCTATGGCTACACCTTC.

Ten or more counts support this clonotype. V usage is TRBV12-3 or TRBV12-4 and J usage is TRBJ1-5; D is unresolved. This CDR3 contains 15 residues. V shed 3 bases and J shed 0 bases, with 9 bases lying between them. As DNA, the CDR3 is TGTGCCAGCAGTTTCGCGGGCAATAGCAATCAGCCCCAGCATTTT. As protein: CASSFAGNSNQPQHF.

This clonotype was counted only a few times. This chain links TRBV15 with TRBJ2-7; D is undetermined. Trimming took off 0 bases at V and 5 bases at J, with 11 bases between the two ends. Germline CDR1 reads LNHNV; CDR2 reads YYDKDF (reference sequence). This CDR3 is 14 amino acids long. The CDR3 DNA reads TGTGCCACCAGCAGAGAGCGCCGTGGGGACGAGCAGTACTTC. Translating gives CATSRERRGDEQYF.

J is TRBJ2-3 and V is TRBV27, with TRBD2 identical over 13 bases. Germline V gene data show CDR1 as MNHEY and CDR2 as SMNVEV (reference sequence). This CDR3 is 15 amino acids long. V gave up 7 bases and J gave up 8 bases; unmatched junction bases: 9. CDR3 sequence: CASTWTSGRVGTQYF. CDR3 nucleotides: TGTGCCAGCACCTGGACTAGCGGGAGAGTCGGTACGCAGTATTTT.

V usage is TRBV12-5 and J usage is TRBJ2-2, with 10 bases matching TRBD1. V shed 7 bases, J shed 5 bases, and the junction held 7 bases outside the gene matches. This CDR3 is 15 amino acids long. Looked up from germline, CDR1 is LGHNT and CDR2 is FRNRAP. The DNA of the CDR3 is TGTGCTAGTGCCCCGTGGACAGGGGGGACCGGGGAGCTGTTTTTT. Translating it yields CASAPWTGGTGELFF.

This clonotype was picked up a small number of times. The chain employs TRBV6-2 or TRBV6-3 and TRBJ2-1; D is tentatively TRBD1 or TRBD2 (6 bases each). Germline CDR1 reads MNHEY; CDR2 reads SVGEGT. V was cut by 0 bases and J by 2 bases, with 17 bases left in between. The CDR3 length is 18 residues. The CDR3 loop reads CASSYSATRGAAYNEQFF. The CDR3 DNA reads as TGTGCCAGCAGTTACTCGGCCACTAGGGGGGCAGCCTACAATGAGCAGTTCTTC.

The J gene is TRBJ1-1, the V gene TRBV19, with a possible D match to TRBD1 (6 bases). The CDR3 loop spans 14 amino acids. V was pared by 7 bases and J by 6 bases, with 18 bases between. From germline, CDR1 is LNHDA and CDR2 SQIVND (reference sequence). CDR3 sequence reads: CASTRDNLFAEAFF. The CDR3 coding sequence is TGTGCCAGTACTCGGGACAATCTGTTCGCTGAAGCTTTCTTT. The whole variable domain, remainder taken from reference TRBV19 and TRBJ1-1, is DGGITQSPKYLFRKEGQNVTLSCEQNLNHDAMYWYRQDPGQGLRLIYYSQIVNDFQKGDIAEGYSVSREKKESFPLTVTSAQKNPTAFYLCASTRDNLFAEAFFGQGTRLTVV.